Below are 7 T cell receptor beta chains sequenced from a single sample in a study of Ad26.COV2.S vaccination and SARS-CoV-2 variants. Treatment specified: approximately 18 received Ad26.COV2.S at low or high dose, single or two shots; 5 received placebo; per-sample allocation not given. Material that was analyzed had been drawn on day 63 after the first vaccine or placebo injection. Using immunoSEQ multiplex PCR, the repertoire was profiled, and TCRdb retains in-frame clones only, with some absent. The sample lists approximately 340,000 clones, approximately 81% occurring once. This material consisted of peripheral blood, taken in a trial of Ad26.COV2.S vaccine versus placebo. These receptors were taken from a person aged 18-65 years who received the Ad26.COV2.S COVID-19 vaccine or a placebo.

The V call is TRBV18, the J call TRBJ2-5; 7 positions agree with TRBD2. With V trimmed by 5 bases and J by 3 bases, 3 bases remained unmatched. The germline V gene encodes CDR1 KGHSH and CDR2 LQKENI. The CDR3 spans 13 residues. CDR3 in amino acids: CASSAGTKETQYF. In DNA form, the CDR3 reads TGTGCCAGCTCAGCCGGGACTAAAGAGACCCAGTACTTC.

The gene calls are TRBV19 and TRBJ1-1; D gene uncertain. Trimming removed 3 bases at V and 4 bases at J, with 9 bases between. From germline, CDR1 is LNHDA and CDR2 SQIVND (reference sequence). The CDR3 has 13 residues. CDR3 bases: TGTGCCAGTAGTATCAGAGTCGCCACTGAAGCTTTCTTT. Translation: CASSIRVATEAFF.

V is TRBV27 and J is TRBJ1-1; no definite D call. V was clipped by 5 bases and J by 1 base, with 8 bases between them. This CDR3 comprises 13 residues. CDR1 MNHEY and CDR2 SMNVEV come from the germline V gene (reference sequence). The CDR3 region is CASSTWRNTEAFF. CDR3 in DNA: TGTGCCAGCAGTACTTGGAGGAACACTGAAGCTTTCTTT.

The V call is TRBV5-1, the J call TRBJ2-3; D may be TRBD2 (5 bases). The CDR3 has 16 residues. The germline gives CDR1 SGHRS, CDR2 YFSETQ. The V end was cut by 0 bases, the J end by 4 bases, with 15 bases between. This chain's CDR3 is CASSLGGRVLADTQYF. CDR3 sequence (DNA): TGCGCCAGCAGCTTGGGTGGGCGGGTGTTAGCAGATACGCAGTATTTT.

The J gene is TRBJ1-5, the V gene TRBV7-2; 7 nucleotides match TRBD1. Looked up from germline, CDR1 is SGHTA and CDR2 is FQGNSA. The CDR3 loop spans 14 amino acids. V gave up 5 bases and J gave up 4 bases; unmatched junction bases: 5. The CDR3 DNA reads as TGTGCCAGCAGCCCCGGGACAGCTAATCAGCCCCAGCATTTT. This codes for CASSPGTANQPQHF.

The chain recombines TRBV18 with TRBJ2-6, with 8 bases matching TRBD2. This CDR3 has 16 amino acids. Germline-derived CDR1 and CDR2 are KGHSH and LQKENI. V shed 3 bases and J 4 bases; nucleotides not matched to a gene: 5. The CDR3 sequence is CASSPPLAAGANVLTF. The CDR3 DNA sequence: TGTGCCAGCTCACCTCCACTAGCGGCCGGGGCCAACGTCCTGACTTTC.

The CDR3 sequence: CASSKGLAGGGEQFF. The CDR3 coding sequence is TGCGCCAGCAGCAAAGGACTAGCGGGAGGGGGCGAGCAGTTCTTC. The chain recombines TRBV4-1 with TRBJ2-1; 15 nucleotides line up with TRBD2. V lost 5 bases to trimming and J lost 10 bases; unmatched junction nucleotides: 6. CDR3 length equals 15 residues. The germline CDR1 and CDR2 sequences are MGHRA and YSYEKL.